This TCR beta chain was recorded in a study of cytomegalovirus exposure and HLA in healthy donors. Study summary: The 120 or so validation repertoires used the same platform as the roughly 670 first-cohort repertoires, a later analysis reported.

Repertoires were generated with immunoSEQ multiplex PCR, while TCRdb's copy carries only in-frame clones and drops some. The data hold roughly 330,000 clones, with around 90% observed a single time. Whole-study results and caveats: Per published reports, the classifier diagnosed cytomegalovirus status with high specificity and sensitivity. Listed as cytomegalovirus-associated were more than 150 TCR beta chains. Later, an analysis found that TCR clusters from the first cohort tended to co-occur in the roughly 110 validation repertoires.

Regarding this clone: What it binds is not known.

Germline V gene lookup returns CDR1 MGHDK and CDR2 SYGVNS. Unmatched junction bases numbered 4, after V lost 4 bases and J lost 1 base. The CDR3 consists of 15 residues. What was sequenced was PBMCs. The chain carries TRBV25-1 and TRBJ2-5; 9 bases match TRBD2. The source is a woman aged 25 to 39 in good health and CMV-seropositive. CDR3 nucleotides: TGTGCCAGCAGTGCCCAGCGGGGGGTCCAAGAGACCCAGTACTTC. Protein sequence: CASSAQRGVQETQYF.